Listed below are T cell receptor beta chains from one sample, sequenced in a study of blood T cells in healthy people across ages. TCRdb re-analysed the 5' RACE reads in MiXCR, keeping a single row per CDR3 protein. Of some 1.6 million distinct CDR3 sequences in the sample, around 36% are singletons; the top ten hold approximately 11%. The sequenced sample was blood. The receptors come from a woman aged 25 to 39 in good health. Each CDR3 is given with its conserved first and last residue. Each record gives: V gene, J gene, clone size, D gene, CDR3 DNA, CDR3 protein. D genes are given only for firm matches. Clone size is stated in some rows and not others, as once, few, many or a class when expanded.

TRBV29-1	TRBJ1-1	few	TRBD1	TGCAGCGTTAACGACAGGGTAGGGACTGAAGCTTTCTTT	CSVNDRVGTEAFF
TRBV7-2	TRBJ1-2	NA	NA	TGTGCCAGCAGCTTAGCCGGGGCTGGCTACACCTTC	CASSLAGAGYTF
TRBV27	TRBJ2-3	NA	TRBD2	TGTGCCAGCAGTACCTCGTGGACTAGACTCACAGATACGCAGTATTTT	CASSTSWTRLTDTQYF
TRBV18	TRBJ2-1	few	NA	TGTGCCAGCTCATGGGCCGGCTATGAGCAGTTCTTC	CASSWAGYEQFF
TRBV11-2	TRBJ2-5	few	NA	TGTGCCAGCAGCTTATCGGACTCAATCCAAGAGACCCAGTACTTC	CASSLSDSIQETQYF
TRBV5-6	TRBJ2-3	many	NA	TGTGCCAGCAGCGATGGTGGCTTTTCTAGCACAGATACGCAGTATTTT	CASSDGGFSSTDTQYF
TRBV9	TRBJ2-5	NA	NA	TGTGCCAGCAGCGACGAGGGAGGAGCCAATGAGCAGTACTTC	CASSDEGGANEQYF
TRBV20-1	TRBJ2-3	few	NA	TGCAGTGCACCTCTAGCGAAAGCTAGCACAGATACGCAGTATTTT	CSAPLAKASTDTQYF
TRBV4-2	TRBJ2-7	NA	NA	TGTGCCAGCAGCCCGGGGCCTTTAACAGGGCTCTACGAGCAGTACTTC	CASSPGPLTGLYEQYF
TRBV2	TRBJ2-4	few	NA	TGTGCCAGCGAAGTGGGGGGAGCGGCCAAAAACATTCAGTACTTC	CASEVGGAAKNIQYF
TRBV2	TRBJ2-5	NA	NA	TGTGCCAGCAGGGCGAATAATGAGCAGTACTTC	CASRANNEQYF
TRBV9	TRBJ2-3	NA	NA	TGTGCCAGCAGCGTAGTTCCGTCGGCAGATACGCAGTATTTT	CASSVVPSADTQYF
TRBV20-1	TRBJ2-7	NA	TRBD2	TGCAGTGCCGAGGGTAGCGGGAGCCTCGGCGAGCAGTACTTC	CSAEGSGSLGEQYF
TRBV6-6	TRBJ1-4	NA	TRBD1	TGTGCCAGCAACTCGGACAGGGGAGAGCGAAAACTGTTTTTT	CASNSDRGERKLFF
TRBV30	TRBJ2-1	few	NA	TGTGCCTGGAGTGTAACCCTCGAGGGCGGTTCCTACAATGAGCAGTTCTTC	CAWSVTLEGGSYNEQFF
TRBV19	TRBJ2-1	NA	TRBD2	TGTGCCAGTAGGGGGGGACTAGCGGATCTCAATGAGCAGTTCTTC	CASRGGLADLNEQFF
TRBV6-1	TRBJ2-1	NA	TRBD2	TGTGCCAGCAGGGGGGGGGTCTCCTACAATGAGCAGTTCTTC	CASRGGVSYNEQFF
TRBV6-6	TRBJ1-2	NA	NA	TGTGCCACCGGGGAGGGTCCGGAAGTCTATGGCTACACCTTC	CATGEGPEVYGYTF
TRBV7-2	TRBJ2-5	few	NA	TGTGCCAGCGGCCTGGGGGGTTTGGCCCAGTACTTC	CASGLGGLAQYF
TRBV20-1	TRBJ1-1	few	NA	TGCAGTGCTAGGTGGCAGACGAACACTGAAGCTTTCTTT	CSARWQTNTEAFF
TRBV28	TRBJ2-7	few	NA	TGCCAAAGCCAAGGGAACCCCTACGAGCAGTACTTC	CQSQGNPYEQYF
TRBV6-1	TRBJ2-1	NA	NA	TGTGCCAGCAGTGAATGGGTAGGGGCCGCCAGTCAAGAGCAGTTCTTC	CASSEWVGAASQEQFF
TRBV3-1	TRBJ2-3	NA	TRBD2	TGTGCCAGCAGCCAAGAGACGGGACGAGGACTAGCGGGAGGCCATACGCGGTATTTT	CASSQETGRGLAGGHTRYF
TRBV6-1	TRBJ1-5	NA	NA	TGTGCCAGCAGTGAAGCCGGATCGAGAGGCAATCAGCCCCAGCATTTT	CASSEAGSRGNQPQHF
TRBV5-1	TRBJ2-5	many	NA	TGCGCCAGCAGCTCCGGTCCCTCAGAAGAGACCCAGTACTTC	CASSSGPSEETQYF
TRBV7-9	TRBJ1-2	few	NA	TGTGCCAGCAGGAGGGACGCTAGCAACTATGGCTACACCTTC	CASRRDASNYGYTF
TRBV5-5	TRBJ1-2	once	NA	TGTGCCAGCAGCTTAACAGCGACTAACTATGGCTACACCTTC	CASSLTATNYGYTF
TRBV6-1	TRBJ2-3	few	TRBD1	TGTGCCAGCAGTGAATCCATGGGACAGGGGGCAAATACGCAGTATTTT	CASSESMGQGANTQYF
TRBV2	TRBJ2-1	few	NA	TGTGCCAGCAGGGTGGAGGTTGAGCAGTTCTTC	CASRVEVEQFF
TRBV7-9	TRBJ2-5	few	NA	TGTGCCAGCAGCTTACGTACTAGATCGGTAGAGACCCAGTACTTC	CASSLRTRSVETQYF
TRBV20-1	TRBJ1-2	NA	NA	TGCAGTGCTAGAGGGGGGTCGAAGGTCTATGGCTACACCTTC	CSARGGSKVYGYTF
TRBV7-6	TRBJ2-7	NA	NA	TGTGCCAGCAGCACAACGACTGATACCTACGAGCAGTACTTC	CASSTTTDTYEQYF
TRBV7-8	TRBJ2-5	many	NA	TGTGCCAGCAGCTTTAATGATTTGGAGACCCAGTACTTC	CASSFNDLETQYF
TRBV4-1	TRBJ2-3	NA	TRBD2	TGCGCCAGCAGCCTCCGGAGCACTAGCGGGCGGACAGATACGCAGTATTTT	CASSLRSTSGRTDTQYF
TRBV7-3	TRBJ2-3	NA	TRBD2	TGTGCCAGCAGCCAGTGGACTAGCGGGAAAGGCACAGATACGCAGTATTTT	CASSQWTSGKGTDTQYF
TRBV4-1	TRBJ2-5	NA	TRBD2	TGCGCCAGCAGCCAAGATATCCTAGCGGGAGAAGGAGAGACCCAGTACTTC	CASSQDILAGEGETQYF
TRBV18	TRBJ2-3	NA	NA	TGTGCCAGCTCACCAACCAGGGCCCCGCCAGATACGCAGTATTTT	CASSPTRAPPDTQYF
TRBV28	TRBJ2-7	NA	TRBD1	TGTGCCACCAGAGGGACAGGGAGATACGAGCAGTACTTC	CATRGTGRYEQYF
TRBV6-5	TRBJ2-7	NA	NA	TGTGCCAGCAGAGGAACAGGGACCTTCGAGCAGTACTTC	CASRGTGTFEQYF
TRBV7-9	TRBJ2-5	few	NA	TGTGCCACCATTACCAGAGAGACCCAGTACTTC	CATITRETQYF
TRBV7-9	TRBJ2-3	NA	NA	TGTGCCAGCAGCCCCCCGGGTGGAAGCACAGGTACGCAGTATTTT	CASSPPGGSTGTQYF
TRBV3-1	TRBJ1-1	NA	NA	TGTGCCAGCAGCCCCCGGTGGGGTTGGACCACTGAAGCTTTCTTT	CASSPRWGWTTEAFF
TRBV29-1	TRBJ2-7	NA	TRBD1	TGCAGCGTTGAAGGGGGACAGGGACTCCTGGAGCAGTACTTC	CSVEGGQGLLEQYF
TRBV28	TRBJ2-4	few	NA	TGTGCCAGCAGTTCCGCACCGGGGTTTTCCAAAAACATTCAGTACTTC	CASSSAPGFSKNIQYF
TRBV12-3/TRBV12-4	TRBJ2-2	NA	NA	TGTGCCAGCAGTAACAGAGGATCCGGGGAGCTGTTTTTT	CASSNRGSGELFF
TRBV5-1	TRBJ2-7	few	NA	TGCGCCAGCAGCTTACAGACGGGGCGGTTCGCTGTCGAGCAGTACTTC	CASSLQTGRFAVEQYF
TRBV10-3	TRBJ2-6	many	TRBD2	TGTGCCATCACCGCGGGAGAAGGGGCCAACGTCCTGACTTTC	CAITAGEGANVLTF
TRBV6-2/TRBV6-3	TRBJ1-2	NA	TRBD1	TGTGCCAGCAGTATGGGACAGGGGGCCGACTATGGCTACACCTTC	CASSMGQGADYGYTF
TRBV30	TRBJ1-5	once	TRBD1	TGTGCCTGGAGTACAGGGGCCAATCAGCCCCAGCATTTT	CAWSTGANQPQHF